This T cell receptor beta chain was found in a study of cytomegalovirus exposure and HLA in healthy donors (dated by TCRdb to about 2017). Regarding the research as a whole: An earlier analysis of 550 to 700 of the donors reported more than 250 Gb of sequence data and 117 million unique TCR beta sequences from some 180 million T cells. An early release covering 500 to 750 HLA-typed donors comprised about 300 gigabases of sequencing data and tens of millions of unique TCR sequences. Of the roughly 400 genotyped donors, roughly 80% fell in the genetic ancestry cluster associated with self-reported Caucasian donors. The study aimed to test whether cataloging public T cell receptors could reveal signatures of past pathogen exposure. The study profiled the T cell repertoires of approximately 700 subjects by immunosequencing and related them to cytomegalovirus serostatus. Along with the roughly 700-subject first cohort, a separate validation cohort of around 110 different subjects was used. High-throughput TCR immunosequencing, statistical association of individual TCRs with disease status, and machine learning were combined to predict cytomegalovirus infection status. In a later analysis, previously published TCR beta repertoires from 666 donors were re-analyzed and high-resolution HLA genotyping was added so that TCR occurrence patterns could be studied. Rather than using new phenotypic data, the later analysis identified candidate immune exposures from TCR beta sequences and from how often those sequences occurred across donors. To decide whether each TCR beta V gene segment behaved as functional or pseudogenic, an earlier analysis of some 600 of the donors relied on high-throughput TCR beta sequencing. Donor age, sex, ethnicity and CMV serostatus were collected together with the repertoire data. Genome-wide SNP genotypes for about 55% of the roughly 670 donors were used in a later genetic analysis, which treated that subset as a discovery cohort. Every repertoire in the discovery cohort had been generated on one and the same sequencing platform. Class I and class II HLA loci were covered by the typing at four-digit resolution. The number of donors typed differed by locus, with roughly 620-630 for A, B, C, DRB1 and DQB1, 522 for DQA1, 600 to 610 for DPA1, and some 470 for DPB1. Because of strong linkage in the cohort, four or five DR-DQ haplotypes were treated as single units for association and clustering. Among roughly 400 genotyped donors of the cohort, an average of roughly 230,000 unique TCR beta nucleotide sequences was sequenced per donor, of which about 18% were non-productive. Study-level results and caveats: A later analysis found that HLA-associated TCR beta chains were more clonally expanded and had lower generation probabilities than equally common non-associated chains. According to a later analysis, parvovirus B19, influenza, CMV and Epstein-Barr virus appeared linked to several top co-occurrence clusters. In a later analysis, most CMV-associated TCR beta chains were found to appear HLA-restricted, with HLA associations seemingly driven largely by CMV exposure. The sequencing pipeline was judged likely to have produced a cluster of highly shared sequence variants as a technical artifact. A later genetic analysis associated a missense DCLRE1C variant with V-gene and J-gene trimming of TCR beta chains, and an independent cohort replicated the association. According to the authors, the approach could potentially be generalized to other disease states and immunological phenotypes. According to a later analysis, TCR association rates differed among HLA loci, with DRB1 alleles showing the most associated TCRs and HLA-C alleles showing the fewest. The 87-base-pair reads could not distinguish some IMGT-functional V segments, including TRBV6-2 and TRBV6-3, so those segments were excluded. A further reported finding was that TCR beta sequences accurately predicted the HLA-A and HLA-B alleles for most subjects in the first cohort. In an earlier analysis of more than 450 of the donors, most TCR beta V segments were observed in productive rearrangements about 87% or about 30% of the time, broadly matching IMGT annotations. CMV serostatus was the only immune exposure information available for the cohort. A later genetic analysis reported fewer N-insertions in productive TCRs among donors in an Asian-associated ancestry cluster than the roughly 650-donor mean. A few of the identified cytomegalovirus-associated TCR beta chains were confirmed in vitro to be specific for cytomegalovirus antigens. In a later analysis, more than 15,000 TCR beta sequences were associated with specific HLA alleles at a false discovery rate of 0.05. Most TCR sequences were observed very rarely across donors, whereas some public TCRs were present in many individuals. The study listed 170 or so TCR beta chains as associated with cytomegalovirus. The cohort was sequenced for TCR beta chains only, and without alpha or paired-chain data the features that could be detected were limited. Correlated functional status among segregating V segments might be attributable to linkage disequilibrium, but an unknown experimental factor could not be ruled out. Roughly uniform sequencing depth across donors was assumed in presence/absence analyses, although this assumption may not hold. When HLA alleles, especially DR and DQ, strongly co-occurred, TCR associations were difficult to assign to individual alleles. The classifier was reported to diagnose cytomegalovirus status with high specificity and sensitivity in both the original and validation cohorts. Over 15 rarely observed V segments, including chromosome 9 orphons, were excluded from the earlier analysis of about 600 of the donors because counts were too low. Because HLA typing was missing for some donors at each locus, association tests included only the typed subset.

The germline V gene supplies CDR1 SNHLY and CDR2 FYNNEI. The CDR3 spans 17 residues, from the cysteine through the phenylalanine. This entry keeps only the CDR3 DNA: 51 bases, framed from base 1. The germline V end is reduced by 6 bases and the J end by 4 bases; junction bases left unmatched: 13. The cohort consisted of 600 to 700 healthy bone marrow donors. All cohort members were sampled while nominally healthy, although unrecorded immune exposures were likely present. The donor tested CMV seronegative and was one of the 352 seronegative cohort members. A peripheral blood sample was provided by each donor, and peripheral blood mononuclear cells were used for TCR beta sequencing. Genomic DNA extraction from the blood cell samples was performed with the Qiagen DNeasy Blood Extraction Kit. Receptor amplification or capture employed the immunoSEQ multiplex PCR assay. For the multiplex PCR, a mixture combining 60 forward primers for TCR Vbeta segments and 13 reverse primers for TCR Jbeta segments was used. Amplification of the CDR3 region of rearranged TCR beta genes was performed with a multiplex PCR assay on genomic DNA. On the Illumina HiSeq System, the amplified TCR beta libraries were sequenced as 87-base-pair reads. In the authors' own workflow: A later analysis tallied around 82 million unique TCR beta chains across the 666 repertoires, and around 10 million of those chains were shared by two or more donors. A nearest-neighbor algorithm error-corrected the raw reads and collapsed the reads into unique sequences, merging closely related sequences to remove PCR and sequencing errors. CDR3 sequences were aligned to IMGT reference sequences to assign V, D and J gene segments. Each retained sequence needed at least a six-nucleotide match to both a V gene segment and a J gene segment. Rearrangements were called productive when the CDR3 lacked stop codons and stayed in frame with V and J; all others were non-productive. Following IMGT convention, CDR3 was defined as the stretch from the second conserved V-encoded cysteine to the conserved J-encoded phenylalanine. The earlier analysis of 550 to 650 of the donors excluded any sequence lacking an unambiguous match to a single V gene segment. An earlier analysis of several hundred of the donors classified V segments as functional when productive rearrangements were above 56.7% and as segregating when the standard deviation between donors was above 5%. A statistical classification framework was built for diagnosing cytomegalovirus status from the catalog of TCR beta chain sequences. In a later analysis, TCR nucleotide sequences were compared against IMGT/GENE-DB human TR gene sequences so that V and J genes could be assigned. In a later analysis, CDR3 sequences and most-parsimonious VDJ recombination scenarios were assigned using the TCRdist pipeline. In a later analysis, each TCR beta chain was defined by its CDR3 amino acid sequence together with its V-gene family, and reads lacking a unique V-gene family were excluded. As a way to deal with suspected cross-contamination and a sequencing artifact, a later analysis dropped roughly 600 nucleotide sequences that were highly shared and had low generation probability. A later analysis calculated a clonal expansion index for each public chain from normalized within-repertoire ranks of inferred template counts. Generation probabilities in a later analysis came from a VDJ recombination model fitted to out-of-frame rearrangements, and those results were checked against IGoR. Hypergeometric tests were used in a later analysis to score TCR-TCR, TCR-HLA and TCR-CMV co-occurrence, with a repertoire-size bias correction applied to the TCR pairs. A later analysis estimated false discovery rates by permuting HLA or CMV assignments 20 times. In a later analysis, co-occurring TCRs were grouped with DBSCAN, and TCRdist sequence similarity was added when clustering was performed within HLA-allele-positive subsets. Co-occurrence clustering excluded repertoires with fewer than 30,000 or more than 120,000 public chains, plus five with anomalous nucleotide sharing. The source is immuneACCESS, and TCRdb retained only in-frame sequences with V and J called. Part of the clones is not carried over; for the studies checked, unresolved V genes explain less than half of this, and the remainder is unexplained. V, J and clone size are taken as reported in that table, and D and trimming were inferred from the DNA itself. The sample data list some 190,000 clones, and about four fifths of these were observed just once. About 1.7% of the sample is taken by the ten largest.

About this clone: What this receptor recognizes is not known. One base away there is no much larger clone; base qualities are not given.

This sequence originates from a man aged 18 to 29 in good health and CMV-seronegative. Sequencing input: PBMCs. The V and J genes are TRBV2 and TRBJ2-7, with 12 bases aligning to TRBD2. This receptor has the CDR3 CASRRLAGDLFPYEQYF. Here is the DNA: TGTGCCAGCAGGCGACTAGCGGGAGACCTGTTTCCGTACGAGCAGTACTTC. The full variable domain, completed from the reference TRBV2 and TRBJ2-7 proteins outside the CDR3, reads EPEVTQTPSHQVTQMGQEVILRCVPISNHLYFYWYRQILGQKVEFLVSFYNNEISEKSEIFDDQFSVERPDGSNFTLKIRSTKLEDSAMYFCASRRLAGDLFPYEQYFGPGTRLTVT.